These 23 T cell receptor beta chains were all obtained from the same sample, sequenced in a study of blood T cells in healthy people across ages. Sample-barcoded 5' priming and a J-beta primer mix drove a second PCR of roughly 6 to 12 cycles. TCRdb redid the calling of the 5' RACE reads with MiXCR, one entry per CDR3 protein. The sample yields about 1.6 million distinct CDR3 sequences, about 31% seen once. Sequencing was done on a sample of blood. The receptors were gathered from a woman aged 30 to 39 in good health.

J is TRBJ1-1 and V is TRBV3-1; no clear D gene. Germline V gene sequence: CDR1 LGHDT, CDR2 YNNKEL (reference sequence). V lost 0 bases and J 6 bases, leaving 14 bases between the germline ends. The CDR3 contains 15 residues. CDR3 sequence: CASSQESSLWPEAFF. CDR3 DNA: TGTGCCAGCAGCCAAGAAAGTTCGTTGTGGCCTGAAGCTTTCTTT.

This chain connects TRBV28 to TRBJ1-5; D possibly corresponds to TRBD1 (5 bases). Germline CDR1 MDHEN, CDR2 SYDVKM. The CDR3 extends over 14 amino acids. Trimming cost V 6 bases and J 0 bases, with 9 bases left between them. The CDR3 DNA sequence: TGTGCCAGCAGGAGGGACTATAGCAATCAGCCCCAGCATTTT. Its protein product is CASRRDYSNQPQHF.

This clonotype was found many times. The V gene is TRBV27, the J gene TRBJ2-7; a possible D gene is TRBD2 (6 bases). The V end lost 4 bases, the J end lost 3 bases, and 10 bases lay between the germline ends. This CDR3 has 13 residues. Germline CDR1 reads MNHEY; CDR2 reads SMNVEV (reference sequence). The CDR3, as DNA: TGTGCCAGCAGTTGGGGACTGGACTACGAGCAGTACTTC. This gives the protein CASSWGLDYEQYF.

The sample holds a few counts of this clonotype. The chain couples TRBV3-1 to TRBJ2-3; TRBD2 matches 12 bases. Germline values: CDR1 LGHDT, CDR2 YNNKEL (reference sequence). The CDR3 consists of 17 residues. Trimming cost V 4 bases and J 3 bases; bases outside gene matches: 8. CDR3 coding DNA: TGTGCCAGCAGCCTAAGGACTAGCGGGGTATTAACAGATACGCAGTATTTT. It translates to CASSLRTSGVLTDTQYF.

On this clonotype itself: This CDR3 is missing its conserved last phenylalanine or tryptophan, likely due to a read error. This rearrangement joins TRBV3-1 to TRBJ2-1; no reliable D call. This CDR3 has 15 residues. Germline CDR1 LGHDT, CDR2 YNNKEL (reference sequence). CDR3 residues: CAGSQGHSMNNEQFL. CDR3 sequence (DNA): TGTGCCGGCAGCCAAGGTCACTCGATGAACAATGAGCAGTTCTTA.

With respect to this clonotype: Compared with germline, one end of the junction differs, possibly owing to a read error. The chain couples TRBV20-1 to TRBJ1-1; D may be TRBD1 (5 bases). The CDR3 runs to 14 residues. CDR1 is DFQATT and CDR2 is SNEGSKA in the germline V gene (reference sequence). The DNA of the CDR3 is TGCAGTGCTCCCGAACCCTCAGGGAACACTGAAGTTTTCTTT. It specifies CSAPEPSGNTEVFF.

This clonotype turned up a few times. The genes are TRBV20-1 and TRBJ1-2; D might be TRBD1 (5 bases). The CDR3 has 18 residues. Germline CDR1 DFQATT, CDR2 SNEGSKA (reference sequence). V lost 1 base, J lost 0 bases, and 21 bases lay in between. CDR3 loop: CSARAARQIIRANYGYTF. CDR3 DNA: TGCAGTGCTAGAGCAGCCCGACAGATTATAAGAGCTAACTATGGCTACACCTTC.

V and J are TRBV7-2 and TRBJ1-2; perhaps TRBD1 as D (5 bases). V lost 2 bases and J lost 3, with 13 bases in between. The CDR3 is 15 residues long. CDR1 is SGHTA and CDR2 is FQGNSA in the germline V gene. The CDR3, as DNA: TGTGCCAGCAGCTTATATGTCGGGGGGGACTATGGCTACACCTTC. Residues: CASSLYVGGDYGYTF.

In its sample, this clonotype was seen many times. The CDR3 sequence: CASSLAGAGDEQFF. DNA for the CDR3: TGTGCCAGCAGCTTAGCGGGGGCAGGGGATGAGCAGTTCTTC. This chain links TRBV7-9 with TRBJ2-1; D might be TRBD1 (6 bases). The CDR3 contains 14 residues. Trimming removed 0 bases from V and 8 bases from J, with 11 bases in between. Germline-derived CDR1 and CDR2 are SEHNR and FQNEAQ (reference sequence).

For this clonotype: An end of the junction does not agree with germline; a read error may underlie this. The genes are TRBV11-2 and TRBJ2-1, with 11 bases that match TRBD2. Germline CDR1 SGHAT, CDR2 FQNNGV. This CDR3 comprises 22 residues. The CDR3: CASNLKVQTGVTSGREEDEQFF. As DNA, the CDR3 is TGTGCCAGCAACTTAAAGGTTCAGACAGGGGTCACTAGCGGGAGAGAGGAGGATGAGCAGTTCTTC.

This clonotype was recorded a few times. The rearrangement uses TRBV28 and TRBJ2-1; 16 bases fit TRBD2. The CDR3 runs 16 residues. V trimming: 4 bases; J trimming: 7 bases; junction bases outside the gene matches: 4. The germline CDR1 and CDR2 sequences are MDHEN and SYDVKM. The CDR3 region is CASSWGLAGGGNEQFF. The CDR3, as DNA: TGTGCCAGCAGTTGGGGACTAGCGGGAGGGGGTAATGAGCAGTTCTTC. The full variable domain, its missing parts supplied by reference TRBV28 and TRBJ2-1, is DVKVTQSSRYLVKRTGEKVFLECVQDMDHENMFWYRQDPGLGLRLIYFSYDVKMKEKGDIPEGYSVSREKKERFSLILESASTNQTSMYLCASSWGLAGGGNEQFFGPGTRLTVL.

This clonotype was picked up one time. The chain is built from TRBV7-9 and TRBJ2-3; D remains ambiguous. Trimming cost V 6 bases and J 13 bases, with 17 bases left between them. This CDR3 region has 12 residues. The V gene's germline CDR1 is SEHNR and CDR2 FQNEAQ (reference sequence). The CDR3 region has the DNA TGTGCCAGCAGTAGCCAGCAGAGCCAGGAGTATTTT. Residues: CASSSQQSQEYF.

The CDR3 loop is CASSPQPRTATSTPYEQYF. The CDR3 DNA sequence: TGTGCCAGCAGCCCCCAGCCCCGGACAGCCACCAGCACTCCCTACGAGCAGTACTTC. The rearrangement joins TRBV9 to TRBJ2-7, with D perhaps matching TRBD1 (6 bases). V lost 4 bases and J 2 bases, leaving 28 bases between the germline ends. The CDR3 contains 19 residues. Germline CDR1 reads SGDLS; CDR2 reads YYNGEE.

V is TRBV7-2 and J is TRBJ1-2; D is unclear. Deletions cut 5 bases from V and 4 bases from J, with 14 bases between. This CDR3 spans 14 amino acids. Germline values: CDR1 SGHTA, CDR2 FQGNSA. As DNA, the CDR3 is TGTGCCAGCAGCCCTTCTTGGCAGAGCTATGGCTACACCTTC. This translates into CASSPSWQSYGYTF.

V gene TRBV4-1 combines with J gene TRBJ2-2; D remains unclear. V was pared by 4 bases and J by 4 bases, with 4 bases between. Germline loops: CDR1 MGHRA, CDR2 YSYEKL. The CDR3 runs to 12 residues. As DNA, the CDR3 is TGCGCCAGCAGCCGCCTCACCGGGGAGCTGTTTTTT. It is translated as CASSRLTGELFF.

V gene TRBV11-2 combines with J gene TRBJ2-7; D is perhaps TRBD2 (7 bases). V lost 5 bases and J lost 9, with 14 bases in between. The CDR3 sequence is 12 residues long. From germline, CDR1 is SGHAT and CDR2 FQNNGV. CDR3: CASSPRGAMQYF. The CDR3 nucleotides read TGTGCCAGCAGCCCTCGGGGGGCCATGCAGTACTTC.

The table lists this clonotype with a few counts. V and J are TRBV7-6 and TRBJ2-7, with 9 nucleotides matching TRBD2. The V gene end was trimmed by 3 bases and the J gene end by 5 bases; junction bases not matched to a gene: 14. The CDR3 is 17 amino acids. Germline V CDR1 and CDR2: SGHVS, FNYEAQ. CDR3 in DNA: TGTGCCAGCAGCTTGTCGGGAGGCGGGGGGGCCCTGAACGAGCAGTACTTC. Translating it yields CASSLSGGGGALNEQYF. The full variable domain, its missing parts supplied by reference TRBV7-6 and TRBJ2-7, is GAGVSQSPRYKVTKRGQDVALRCDPISGHVSLYWYRQALGQGPEFLTYFNYEAQQDKSGLPNDRFSAERPEGSISTLTIQRTEQRDSAMYRCASSLSGGGGALNEQYFGPGTRLTVT.

This clonotype was seen a handful of times. The chain has TRBV27 and TRBJ2-1; TRBD2 agrees at 7 bases. V was pared by 2 bases and J by 9 bases, with 4 bases of the junction left unmatched. This CDR3 has 13 residues. CDR1 MNHEY and CDR2 SMNVEV come from the germline V gene (reference sequence). CDR3 region: CASSLGLDSEQFF. CDR3 sequence (DNA): TGTGCCAGCAGTTTAGGACTAGATAGTGAGCAGTTCTTC.

The chain recombines TRBV12-3 or TRBV12-4 with TRBJ2-3, with D hard to call. V was cut by 3 bases and J by 6 bases, with 13 bases left in between. The CDR3 spans 14 residues. CDR3 coding DNA: TGTGCCAGCAGTTTGGCAGCCTCGATGGATACGCAGTATTTT. Translated: CASSLAASMDTQYF.

This clonotype appeared a few times. A much larger clone lies one base from this, so it may be a read error. The chain couples TRBV20-1 to TRBJ1-1, with D hard to call. The CDR3 spans 13 residues. The germline gives CDR1 DFQATT, CDR2 SNEGSKA (reference sequence). With 5 bases removed from V and 3 bases from J, the gap between germline ends came to 13 bases. CDR3 in amino acids: CSAGGDRDTEAFF. In nucleotides, the CDR3 is TGCAGTGCTGGTGGGGATAGGGACACTGAAGCTTTCTTT.

This clonotype was picked up a small number of times. J is TRBJ2-1 and V is TRBV4-2, with a weak D call TRBD1 (7 bases). Germline CDR1 and CDR2: LGHNA and YNFKEQ. The CDR3 runs to 13 residues. The V and J ends lost 1 base and 9 bases respectively, with 10 bases between them. The CDR3 sequence: CASSQAGGGEQFF. The CDR3 DNA is TGTGCCAGCAGCCAAGCAGGGGGAGGTGAGCAGTTCTTC.

This chain uses TRBV28 with TRBJ1-5; no reliable D call. Germline CDR1 is MDHEN and CDR2 is SYDVKM. V was shortened by 4 bases and J by 4 bases, with 2 bases between the two germline ends. The CDR3 is made up of 11 amino acids. Here the CDR3 reads CASSYNQPQHF. Written as DNA, the CDR3 is TGTGCCAGCAGTTATAATCAGCCCCAGCATTTT.

The chain joins TRBV13 to TRBJ1-2, with D perhaps matching TRBD1 (5 bases). The CDR3 loop spans 16 amino acids. Germline CDR1 reads PRHDT; CDR2 reads FYEKMQ (reference sequence). The V end was cut by 4 bases, the J end by 2 bases, with 17 bases between. CDR3 amino acids: CASSSAGQGNNYGYTF. The CDR3 DNA follows: TGTGCCAGCAGCTCCGCGGGGCAGGGAAACAACTATGGCTACACCTTC.